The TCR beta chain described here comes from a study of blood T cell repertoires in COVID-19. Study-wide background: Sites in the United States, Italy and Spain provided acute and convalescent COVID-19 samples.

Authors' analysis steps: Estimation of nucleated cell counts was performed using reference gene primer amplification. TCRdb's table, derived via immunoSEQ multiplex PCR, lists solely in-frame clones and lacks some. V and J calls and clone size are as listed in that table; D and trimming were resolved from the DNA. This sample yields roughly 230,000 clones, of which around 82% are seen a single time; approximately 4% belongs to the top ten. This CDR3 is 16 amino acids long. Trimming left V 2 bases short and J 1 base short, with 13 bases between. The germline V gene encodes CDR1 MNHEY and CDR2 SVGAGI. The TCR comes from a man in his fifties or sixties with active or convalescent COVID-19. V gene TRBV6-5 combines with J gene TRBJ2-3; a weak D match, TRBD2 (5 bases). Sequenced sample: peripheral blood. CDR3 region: CASSYRLLGGTDTQYF. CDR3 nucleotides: TGTGCCAGCAGTTACCGACTACTTGGGGGCACAGATACGCAGTATTTT.